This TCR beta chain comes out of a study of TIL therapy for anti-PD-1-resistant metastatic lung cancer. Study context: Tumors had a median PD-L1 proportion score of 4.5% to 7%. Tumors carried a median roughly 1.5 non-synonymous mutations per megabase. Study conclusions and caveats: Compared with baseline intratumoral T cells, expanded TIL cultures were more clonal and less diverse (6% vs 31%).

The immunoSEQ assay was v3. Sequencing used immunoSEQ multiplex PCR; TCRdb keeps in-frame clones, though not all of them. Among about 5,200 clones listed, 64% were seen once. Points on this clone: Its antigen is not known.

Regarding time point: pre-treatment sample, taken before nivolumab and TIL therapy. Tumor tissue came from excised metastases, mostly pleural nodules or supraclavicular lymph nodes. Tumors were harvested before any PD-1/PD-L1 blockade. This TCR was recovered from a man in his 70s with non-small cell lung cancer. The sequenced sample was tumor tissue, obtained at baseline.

As DNA, the CDR3 is TGTGCCAGCAGCTCAGGGGGTGCTAATGAAAAACTGTTTTTT. Protein sequence: CASSSGGANEKLFF. V and J are TRBV6-5 and TRBJ1-4, with 7 bases matching TRBD1. The CDR3 contains 14 residues. Trimming took 6 bases from V and 3 from J; bases not matched to a gene: 4. Germline V gene lookup returns CDR1 MNHEY and CDR2 SVGAGI.